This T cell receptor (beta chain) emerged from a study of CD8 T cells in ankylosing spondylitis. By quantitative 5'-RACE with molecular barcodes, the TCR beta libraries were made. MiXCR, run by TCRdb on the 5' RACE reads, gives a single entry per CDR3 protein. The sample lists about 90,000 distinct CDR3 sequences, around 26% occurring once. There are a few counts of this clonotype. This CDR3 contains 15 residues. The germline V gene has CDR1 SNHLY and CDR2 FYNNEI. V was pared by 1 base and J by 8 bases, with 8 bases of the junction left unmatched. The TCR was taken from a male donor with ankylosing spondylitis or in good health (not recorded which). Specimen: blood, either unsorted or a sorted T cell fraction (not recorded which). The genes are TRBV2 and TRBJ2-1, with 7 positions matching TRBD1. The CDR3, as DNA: TGTGCCAGCAGTGAAGTGGGACACAGGGGCGATGAGCAGTTCTTC. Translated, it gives CASSEVGHRGDEQFF.